The clone carrying this T cell receptor (beta chain) was seen only a few times. Antigen: not known. A universal primer site came from template switching; cDNA carried unique molecular identifiers. A single record per CDR3 protein comes from TCRdb applying MiXCR to the 5' RACE reads. The sample carries some 1,700,000 distinct CDR3 sequences, more than 30% recorded once. The data stem from a study of identical twins. General study results and limits: Diverse VJ usage suggested most zero-insertion clonotypes were not invariant T cells.

Sequencing input: cord blood. This clonotype originated in a newborn girl in good health.

CDR3 region: CASKGSFFSSYEQYF. The CDR3 DNA follows: TGTGCCAGCAAGGGGTCTTTTTTTAGCTCCTACGAGCAGTACTTC. V and J are TRBV6-1 and TRBJ2-7, with D perhaps matching TRBD1 (5 bases). V was shortened by 7 bases and J by 0 bases, with 16 bases between the two germline ends. This CDR3 spans 15 amino acids. Germline CDR1 and CDR2: MNHNS and SASEGT.